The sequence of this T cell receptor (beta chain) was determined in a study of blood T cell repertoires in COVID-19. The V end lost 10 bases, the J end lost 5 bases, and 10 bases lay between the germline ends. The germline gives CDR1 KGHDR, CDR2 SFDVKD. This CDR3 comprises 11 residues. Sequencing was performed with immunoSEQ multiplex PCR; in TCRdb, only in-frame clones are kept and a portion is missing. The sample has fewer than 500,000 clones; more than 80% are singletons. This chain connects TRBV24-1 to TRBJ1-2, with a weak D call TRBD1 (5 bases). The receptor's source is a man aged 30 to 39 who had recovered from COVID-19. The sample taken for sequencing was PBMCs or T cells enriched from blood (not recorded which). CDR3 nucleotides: TGTGCCACTGGACATGGGTATGGCTACACCTTC. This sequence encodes CATGHGYGYTF.